This T cell receptor beta chain was observed in a study of regulatory T cells in long-lasting Graves disease. According to the study, TCR beta libraries were built with iRepertoire HTBI primers and CDR3-region Arm-PCR. MiXCR was run by TCRdb on the multiplex PCR reads, yielding one entry per CDR3 protein. The sample has approximately 480,000 distinct CDR3 sequences, 15% to 20% seen once. Time point described: newly diagnosed GD, antithyroid drugs for less than 3 months. PBMCs provided the RNA from which the TCR library was made. The CDR3 is 14 residues long. Trimming removed 3 bases at V and 0 bases at J, with 9 bases between. Whole-study results and caveats: Segments TRBV28, TRBJ1-2 and TRBJ2-5 showed preferential usage in persistent disease.

This clonotype showed up many times. Its specificity is unknown. These data also featured in a second study, about T cells in Graves' hyperthyroidism and ophthalmopathy. As reported in that work: Graves' hyperthyroidism is called stable when ophthalmopathy does not progress within 18 months. The patients, who ranged from 18 to 65 in age, presented with newly diagnosed hyperthyroidism lasting under 2 months.

The chain recombines TRBV12-3 or TRBV12-4 with TRBJ2-7; D is ambiguous. The sequence was collected from a man between 40 and 49 years old with Graves disease. Specimen: peripheral blood mononuclear cells (PBMCs), collected at new diagnosis, from a patient treated with antithyroid drugs. CDR3 DNA: TGTGCCAGCAGTTTGAGACAATCCTCCTACGAGCAGTACTTC. The encoded protein is CASSLRQSSYEQYF.